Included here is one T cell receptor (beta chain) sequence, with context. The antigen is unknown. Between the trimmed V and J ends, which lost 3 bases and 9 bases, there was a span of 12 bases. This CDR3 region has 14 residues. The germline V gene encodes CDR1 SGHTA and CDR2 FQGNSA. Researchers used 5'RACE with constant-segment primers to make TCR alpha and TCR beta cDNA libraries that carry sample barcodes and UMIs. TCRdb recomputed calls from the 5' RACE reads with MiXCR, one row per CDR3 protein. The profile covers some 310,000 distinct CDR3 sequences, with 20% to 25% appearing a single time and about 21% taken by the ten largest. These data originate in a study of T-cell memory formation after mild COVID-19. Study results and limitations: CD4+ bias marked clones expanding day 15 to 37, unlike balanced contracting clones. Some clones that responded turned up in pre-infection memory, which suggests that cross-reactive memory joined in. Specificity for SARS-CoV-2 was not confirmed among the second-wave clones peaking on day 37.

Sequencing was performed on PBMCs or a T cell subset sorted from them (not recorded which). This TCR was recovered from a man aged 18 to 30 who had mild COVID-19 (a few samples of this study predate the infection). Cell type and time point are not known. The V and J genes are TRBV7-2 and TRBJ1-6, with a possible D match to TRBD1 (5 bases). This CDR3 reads CASSFSGRGSPLHF. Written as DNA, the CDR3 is TGTGCCAGCAGCTTTTCAGGGCGAGGTTCACCCCTCCACTTT. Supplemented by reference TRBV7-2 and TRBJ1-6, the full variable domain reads GAGVSQSPSNKVTEKGKDVELRCDPISGHTALYWYRQSLGQGLEFLIYFQGNSAPDKSGLPSDRFSAERTGGSVSTLTIQRTQQEDSAVYLCASSFSGRGSPLHFGNGTRLTVT.